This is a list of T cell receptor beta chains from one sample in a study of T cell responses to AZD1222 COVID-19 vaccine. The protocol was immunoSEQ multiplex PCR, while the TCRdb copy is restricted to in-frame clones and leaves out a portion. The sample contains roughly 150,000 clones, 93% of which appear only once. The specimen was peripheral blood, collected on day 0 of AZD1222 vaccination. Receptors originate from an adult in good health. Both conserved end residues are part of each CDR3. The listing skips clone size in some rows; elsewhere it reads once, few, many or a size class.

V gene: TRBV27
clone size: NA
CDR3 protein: CASSLTSGGEVGYTF

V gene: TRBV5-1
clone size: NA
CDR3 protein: CASSLGQGFSLSYNEQFF

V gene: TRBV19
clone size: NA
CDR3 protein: CASSIWESGNQPQHF

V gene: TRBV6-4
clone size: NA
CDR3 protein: CASGVKPNYGYTF

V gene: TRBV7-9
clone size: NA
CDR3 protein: CASSSRDRPNTEAFF

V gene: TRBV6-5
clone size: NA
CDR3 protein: CASSSRTGGYGYTF

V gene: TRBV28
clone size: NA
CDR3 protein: CASSLLTSGGYNEQFF

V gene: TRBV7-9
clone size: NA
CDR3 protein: CASSLVGEVYGYTF

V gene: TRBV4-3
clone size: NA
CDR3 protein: CASSQLRGEKLFF

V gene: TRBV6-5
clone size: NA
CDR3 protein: CASSYERNTEAFF

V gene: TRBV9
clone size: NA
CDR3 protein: CASSGRGGNQPQHF

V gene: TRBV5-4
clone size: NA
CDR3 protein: CASSSDFGSTDTQYF

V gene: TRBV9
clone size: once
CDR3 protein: CASSAGTGSSYEQYF

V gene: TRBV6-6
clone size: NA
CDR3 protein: CASSYSDTAYEQYF

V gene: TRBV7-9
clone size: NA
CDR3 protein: CASSADGDRTYEQYF

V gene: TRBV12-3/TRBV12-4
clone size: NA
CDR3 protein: CASSYRGDQPQHF

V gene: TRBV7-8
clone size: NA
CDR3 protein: CASSLARTGGSNQPQHF

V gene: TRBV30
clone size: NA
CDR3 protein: CAWATGNKQPQHF

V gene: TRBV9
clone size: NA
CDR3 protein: CASSVEGHSGQPQHF

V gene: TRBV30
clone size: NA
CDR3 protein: CAWTGTGSYGYTF

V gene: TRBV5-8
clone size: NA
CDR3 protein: CASSLYGGARETQYF

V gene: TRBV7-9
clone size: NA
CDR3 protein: CASSLGASGGTDTQYF

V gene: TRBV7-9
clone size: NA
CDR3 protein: CASSLVSVVLGTEAFF

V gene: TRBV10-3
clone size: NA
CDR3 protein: CAISLGPNTEAFF

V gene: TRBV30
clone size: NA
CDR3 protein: CAWSRGLNTEAFF

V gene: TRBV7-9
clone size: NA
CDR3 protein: CASSLRTGLVDTQYF

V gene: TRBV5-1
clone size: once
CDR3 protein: CASSLVGTPSFKNQYF

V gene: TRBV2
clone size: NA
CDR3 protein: CASSERAVNTEAFF

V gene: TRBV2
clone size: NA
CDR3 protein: CASSTRQGNTEAFF

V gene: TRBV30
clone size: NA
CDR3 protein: CAWTLGLQETQYF

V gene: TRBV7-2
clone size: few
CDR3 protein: CASSLSGSKNSPLHF

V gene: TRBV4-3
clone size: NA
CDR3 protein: CASSQDYRTDNSPLHF

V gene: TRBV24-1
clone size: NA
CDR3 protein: CATSDPGGVETQYF

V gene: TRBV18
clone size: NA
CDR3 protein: CASSPGQNAGNTIYF

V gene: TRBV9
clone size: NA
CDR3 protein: CASSAIGQGVADTQYF

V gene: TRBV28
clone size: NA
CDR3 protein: CASSRPGSSYEQYF

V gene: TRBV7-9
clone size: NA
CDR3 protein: CASSARTGEMNTEAFF

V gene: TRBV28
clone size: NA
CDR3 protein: CASSIHNEQFF

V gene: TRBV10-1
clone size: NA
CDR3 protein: CASSSRDSYEQYF